The sample holds a few counts of the clone carrying this T cell receptor beta chain. This sample stems from a study of cytomegalovirus exposure and HLA in healthy donors. PCR involved 60 Vbeta and 13 Jbeta primers. Using immunoSEQ multiplex PCR, the repertoire was profiled, and TCRdb retains in-frame clones only, with some absent. The table has 90,000 to 130,000 clones, around three quarters seen once. This CDR3 region has 15 residues. The germline gives CDR1 SGHTA, CDR2 FQGNSA. Germline trimming cut 4 bases from V and 6 bases from J; bases unmatched to any gene: 8. Sequences were obtained from PBMCs. The chain links TRBV7-2 to TRBJ2-1, with 8 bases lining up with TRBD1. The clonotype comes from a woman aged 25 to 45 in good health and CMV-seronegative. Here the CDR3 reads CASSSFRGTGNEQFF. Here the CDR3 DNA reads TGTGCCAGCAGCTCTTTCCGAGGGACAGGCAATGAGCAGTTCTTC.